Listed below are T cell receptor beta chains from one sample, sequenced in a study of blood T cell repertoires in COVID-19. Sequenced by immunoSEQ multiplex PCR; TCRdb stores in-frame clones only, minus some. The sample has about 130,000 clones; 80% are singletons. The sample comprised peripheral blood. The source of these receptors is a man between 65 and 79 years old with acute or convalescent COVID-19. Both conserved end residues are part of each CDR3. The D gene is left open where the match is weak. Rows may omit the clone size; those that give it use once, few, many or a size class.

d_gene	len	v_gene	j_gene	abundance	CDR3nt	CDR3aa
TRBD1	16	TRBV10-3	TRBJ2-7	few	TGTGCCATCAGTGAGCTTGGACAGGACAGCTCCTACGAGCAGTACTTC	CAISELGQDSSYEQYF
NA	14	TRBV9	TRBJ1-1	NA	TGTGCCAGCAGCCTCGATCCGGGGAACACTGAAGCTTTCTTT	CASSLDPGNTEAFF
TRBD2	16	TRBV6-1	TRBJ2-7	NA	TGTGCCAGCAGTGAGGGACTAGCGGGGGGGTCTTACGAGCAGTACTTC	CASSEGLAGGSYEQYF
NA	15	TRBV2	TRBJ1-5	once	TGTGCCAGCAGTGACGGGTCGAAGGCGGGCCAGCCCCAGCATTTT	CASSDGSKAGQPQHF
TRBD1	14	TRBV4-1	TRBJ2-7	NA	TGCGCCAGCAGCCCCAGGACAGGGACCTACGAGCAGTACTTC	CASSPRTGTYEQYF
TRBD1	15	TRBV7-2	TRBJ1-2	NA	TGTGCCAGCAGCCCCCGGACAGGGGGCAGAAATGGCTACACCTTC	CASSPRTGGRNGYTF
NA	14	TRBV19	TRBJ1-4	NA	TGTGCCAGTAGTGATTCCGGTATCTCAGAAAAACTGTTTTTT	CASSDSGISEKLFF
NA	14	TRBV5-1	TRBJ2-7	NA	TGCGCCAGCAGCTTGGCCATGGACACTTACGAGCAGTACTTC	CASSLAMDTYEQYF
NA	12	TRBV12-3/TRBV12-4	TRBJ1-2	NA	TGTGCCAGCAGTTTCCCGGGGGTCGGCTACACCTTC	CASSFPGVGYTF
TRBD1	14	TRBV19	TRBJ1-2	once	TGTGCCAGTGGGGACAGGGTTAGTAACTATGGCTACACCTTC	CASGDRVSNYGYTF
TRBD1	14	TRBV7-7	TRBJ2-3	once	TGTGCTAGCAGCCCGACAGGGTACACAGATACGCAGTATTTT	CASSPTGYTDTQYF
TRBD1	15	TRBV5-6	TRBJ1-5	NA	TGTGCCAGCAGCTTATACAGGGGGCCCAGTCAGCCCCAGCATTTT	CASSLYRGPSQPQHF
NA	14	TRBV18	TRBJ2-5	NA	TGTGCCAGCTCACCAGGTCTCAGACAAGAGACCCAGTACTTC	CASSPGLRQETQYF
TRBD1	14	TRBV5-1	TRBJ2-7	NA	TGCGCCAGCAGTTACGAGCCGACAGGGCTCGAGCAGTACTTC	CASSYEPTGLEQYF
TRBD1	13	TRBV2	TRBJ1-1	NA	TGTGCCACTCTAACAGGGGCCGGCACTGAAGCTTTCTTT	CATLTGAGTEAFF
NA	18	TRBV4-1	TRBJ1-1	NA	TGCGCCAGCAGCCAAGACCCCTCGAGGGCGAGGCAGAACACTGAAGCTTTCTTT	CASSQDPSRARQNTEAFF
NA	13	TRBV9	TRBJ1-2	NA	TGTGCCAGCAGCGCGGCAACTAGCTATGGCTACACCTTC	CASSAATSYGYTF
TRBD1	15	TRBV18	TRBJ2-7	NA	TGTGCCAGCTCACGACAGGGGTCGAGCTCCTACGAGCAGTACTTC	CASSRQGSSSYEQYF
TRBD1	16	TRBV6-2/TRBV6-3	TRBJ1-2	NA	TGTGCCAGCAGCCCTGGACAGGGATCGGGACCCTATGGCTACACCTTC	CASSPGQGSGPYGYTF
TRBD2	15	TRBV15	TRBJ2-5	NA	TGTGCCACCAGCAACCGACTAGCGGGGACAGAGACCCAGTACTTC	CATSNRLAGTETQYF